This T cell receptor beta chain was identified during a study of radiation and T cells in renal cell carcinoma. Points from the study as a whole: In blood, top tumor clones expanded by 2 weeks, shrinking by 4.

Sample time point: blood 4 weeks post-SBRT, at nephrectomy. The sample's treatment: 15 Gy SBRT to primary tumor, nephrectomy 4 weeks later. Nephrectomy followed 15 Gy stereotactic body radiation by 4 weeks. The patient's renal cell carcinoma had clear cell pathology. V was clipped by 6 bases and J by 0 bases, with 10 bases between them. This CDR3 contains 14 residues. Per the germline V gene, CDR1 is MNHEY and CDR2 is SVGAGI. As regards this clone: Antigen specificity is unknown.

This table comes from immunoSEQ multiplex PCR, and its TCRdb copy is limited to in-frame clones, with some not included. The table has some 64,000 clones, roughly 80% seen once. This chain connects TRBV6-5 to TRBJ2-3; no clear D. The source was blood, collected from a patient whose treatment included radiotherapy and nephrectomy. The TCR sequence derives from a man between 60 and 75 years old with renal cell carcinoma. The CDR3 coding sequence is TGTGCCAGCAGGAGAAAGCAGAGCACAGATACGCAGTATTTT. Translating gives CASRRKQSTDTQYF.